The clone carrying this T cell receptor (beta chain) was recorded a few times. Its cognate antigen is unknown. The entirety of the isolated RNA underwent reverse transcription, so expressed TCRB transcripts were sequenced. The data were produced by immunoSEQ multiplex PCR, yet TCRdb's version contains in-frame clones alone and is incomplete. The data contain approximately 260,000 clones, roughly a quarter of them singletons. This record comes from a study of beta chain features in type 1 diabetes. Findings of the study overall: More deletions and fewer insertions at VDJ junctions were found in patients with type 1 diabetes. Moderate but significant shortening of TCRB CDR3s was recorded in all four CD4+ subsets from Type 1 diabetes patients.

Trimming removed 7 bases from V and 8 bases from J, with 17 bases in between. The CDR3 totals 13 residues. The germline V gene encodes CDR1 SGHDN and CDR2 FVKESK. The sequencing sample was made of naive CD4+ T cells from blood. The rearrangement uses TRBV14 and TRBJ1-2, with D possibly matching TRBD1 (5 bases). The sequence derives from a woman aged 25 to 39 with type 1 diabetes. The CDR3 loop is CASIQGGREGYTF. In DNA form, the CDR3 reads TGTGCCAGCATCCAGGGAGGGCGCGAAGGCTACACCTTC.